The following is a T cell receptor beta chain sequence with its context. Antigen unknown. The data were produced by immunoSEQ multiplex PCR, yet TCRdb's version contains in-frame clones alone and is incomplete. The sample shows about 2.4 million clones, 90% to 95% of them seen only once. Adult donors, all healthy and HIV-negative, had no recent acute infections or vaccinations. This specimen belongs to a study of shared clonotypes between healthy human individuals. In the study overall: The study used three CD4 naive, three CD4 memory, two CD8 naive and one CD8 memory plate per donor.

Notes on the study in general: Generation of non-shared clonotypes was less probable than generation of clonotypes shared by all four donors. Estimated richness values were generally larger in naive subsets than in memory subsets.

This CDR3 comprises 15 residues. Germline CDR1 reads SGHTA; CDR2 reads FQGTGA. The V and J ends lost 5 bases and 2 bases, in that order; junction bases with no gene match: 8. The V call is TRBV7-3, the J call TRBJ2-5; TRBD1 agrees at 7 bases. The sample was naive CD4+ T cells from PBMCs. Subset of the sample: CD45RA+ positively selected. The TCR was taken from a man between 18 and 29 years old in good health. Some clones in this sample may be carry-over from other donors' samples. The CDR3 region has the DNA TGTGCCAGCAGCCCTGGGACAGCATCTCAAGAGACCCAGTACTTC. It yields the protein CASSPGTASQETQYF.